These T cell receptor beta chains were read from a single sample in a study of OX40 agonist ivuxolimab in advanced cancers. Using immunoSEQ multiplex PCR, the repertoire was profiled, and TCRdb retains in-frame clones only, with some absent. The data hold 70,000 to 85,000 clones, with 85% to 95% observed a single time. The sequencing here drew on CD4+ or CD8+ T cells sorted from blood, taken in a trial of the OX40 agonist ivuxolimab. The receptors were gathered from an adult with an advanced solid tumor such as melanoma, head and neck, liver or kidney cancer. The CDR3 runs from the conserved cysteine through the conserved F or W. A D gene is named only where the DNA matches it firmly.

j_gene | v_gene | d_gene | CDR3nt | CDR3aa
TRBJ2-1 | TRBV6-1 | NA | TGTGCCAGCAGTGAAGCAGGAACAGGGGGTGGCGGGAGGGCCAAAGCCGAGCAGTTCTTC | CASSEAGTGGGGRAKAEQFF
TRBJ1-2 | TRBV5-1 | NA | TGCGCCAGCAGCTTAGGAGTGGAGATGTATGGCTACACCTTC | CASSLGVEMYGYTF
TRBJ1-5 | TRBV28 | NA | TGTGCCAGCAGCGGGCTCAATCAGCCCCAGCATTTT | CASSGLNQPQHF
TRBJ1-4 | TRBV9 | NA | TGTGCCAGCAGCGTAGACAGCGGGGTTAATGAAAAACTGTTTTTT | CASSVDSGVNEKLFF
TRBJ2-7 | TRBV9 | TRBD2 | TGTGCCAGCAGCGTAGCTACACCCGGGACTAGCGGGATGCTTCCTGTCGAGCAGTACTTC | CASSVATPGTSGMLPVEQYF
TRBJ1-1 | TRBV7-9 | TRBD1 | TGTGCCAGCAGGGATAATACCGGGACAGGGGGCACTGAAGCTTTCTTT | CASRDNTGTGGTEAFF
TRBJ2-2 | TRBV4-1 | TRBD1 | TGCGCCAGCAGCCAAGTTCCAGGGGGCTTGAACACCGGGGAGCTGTTTTTT | CASSQVPGGLNTGELFF
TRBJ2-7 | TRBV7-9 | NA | TGTGCCAGCAGCTTAGGCAGGGCCTACGAGCAGTACTTC | CASSLGRAYEQYF
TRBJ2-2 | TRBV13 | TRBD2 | TGTGCCAGCAGCTCCGAACTGACTAGCGGGAACACCGGGGAGCTGTTTTTT | CASSSELTSGNTGELFF
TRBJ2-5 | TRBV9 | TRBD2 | TGTGCCAGCAGCCCCCGACTAGCGGGAGAAGAGACCCAGTACTTC | CASSPRLAGEETQYF